The rows below give T cell receptor beta chains drawn from one sample of a study of a mutant IDH1 vaccine in newly diagnosed glioma. These receptors are not linked to any known antigen. Assay: immunoSEQ multiplex PCR; the TCRdb copy retains only in-frame clones and omits some. The data contain roughly 52,000 clones, about 85% of them singletons. Here the sequenced sample was PBMCs, taken from a glioma patient whose treatment included an IDH1 peptide vaccine. Source of these receptors: a woman under 30 with glioma. Each CDR3 is given with its conserved first and last residue. Each record gives: clone size, CDR3 length, V gene, J gene, D gene, CDR3 DNA, CDR3 protein. A D gene is named only where the DNA matches it firmly. Size is omitted from some rows. Given values are once, few, many or a class for expanded clones.

-	11	TRBV20-1	TRBJ2-7	-	TGCAGTGCTACGGTTCGGTACGAGCAGTACTTC	CSATVRYEQYF
-	19	TRBV7-7	TRBJ1-5	TRBD1	TGTGCTAGCAGCCCCCGGACAGGGGATCCAACAATTAGCAATCAGCCCCAGCATTTT	CASSPRTGDPTISNQPQHF
-	16	TRBV5-6	TRBJ2-2	TRBD1	TGTGCCAGCAGCTTGGGGGACAGGGGGCTCACCGGGGAGCTGTTTTTT	CASSLGDRGLTGELFF
-	15	TRBV7-3	TRBJ1-5	-	TGTGCCAGCCTTCCGGGGAGGACGGGCAATCAGCCCCAGCATTTT	CASLPGRTGNQPQHF
-	15	TRBV5-5	TRBJ2-7	TRBD1	TGTGCCAGCAGCTGGGACAGGGGTGGATCATACGAGCAGTACTTC	CASSWDRGGSYEQYF
-	13	TRBV11-1	TRBJ2-7	-	TGTGCCAGCAGCTTGGCTTCCGCCTACGAGCAGTACTTC	CASSLASAYEQYF
-	16	TRBV5-4	TRBJ1-1	-	TGTGCCAGCAGTCAGTTGGATTCCCAGGGTGACACTGAAGCTTTCTTT	CASSQLDSQGDTEAFF
-	13	TRBV7-2	TRBJ1-1	-	TGTGCCAGCAGCTTATGGCTTAACACTGAAGCTTTCTTT	CASSLWLNTEAFF
-	14	TRBV28	TRBJ1-5	TRBD1	TGTGCCAGCAGTTTATGGACAGGGGCTCAGCCCCAGCATTTT	CASSLWTGAQPQHF
once	16	TRBV11-2	TRBJ2-7	TRBD2	TGTGCCAGCAGTCTCCTCGGGACTAGGGATTCCTACGAGCAGTACTTC	CASSLLGTRDSYEQYF
-	13	TRBV7-2	TRBJ1-2	-	TGTGCCAGCAGCTTTTCCCCGAACTATGGCTACACCTTC	CASSFSPNYGYTF
-	14	TRBV11-3	TRBJ2-7	-	TGTGCCAGCAGCTTGAGGGGACGGAACTACGAGCAGTACTTC	CASSLRGRNYEQYF
-	16	TRBV5-1	TRBJ2-1	-	TGCGCCAGCAGCTTGGTCGGGTCGGGGAGCAACAATGAGCAGTTCTTC	CASSLVGSGSNNEQFF
-	11	TRBV7-9	TRBJ2-1	-	TGTGCCAGCAGGGTACTCGATGAGCAGTTCTTC	CASRVLDEQFF
-	13	TRBV7-2	TRBJ1-4	-	TGTGCCAGCAGCTCAGGGGTTTCCGAAAAACTGTTTTTT	CASSSGVSEKLFF
-	16	TRBV5-8	TRBJ1-1	-	TGTGCCAGCAGCTTGGTTGTAGGGGTAAAGAACACTGAAGCTTTCTTT	CASSLVVGVKNTEAFF
-	16	TRBV6-5	TRBJ2-7	-	TGTGCCAGCAGTTACTTGGGTGGGGGAAGGTCCTACGAGCAGTACTTC	CASSYLGGGRSYEQYF
-	12	TRBV19	TRBJ2-3	-	TGTGCCAGTAGTATAGCCGCCGATACGCAGTATTTT	CASSIAADTQYF
-	12	TRBV30	TRBJ1-2	-	TGTGCCTGGACAGGCTTTGGGGATGGCTACACCTTC	CAWTGFGDGYTF
-	18	TRBV7-6	TRBJ2-3	TRBD2	TGTGCCAGCAGCAAAAGGACTAGCGGGGGGGCCAGCACAGATACGCAGTATTTT	CASSKRTSGGASTDTQYF
-	15	TRBV5-4	TRBJ1-3	-	TGTGCCAGCAGCACGACAGGTAGCTCTGGAAACACCATATATTTT	CASSTTGSSGNTIYF
-	15	TRBV2	TRBJ2-3	TRBD2	TGTGCCAGCAGATACCTAGCGGGTGGCACAGATACGCAGTATTTT	CASRYLAGGTDTQYF
-	13	TRBV14	TRBJ2-5	-	TGTGCCAGCAGGAGGGGGGCTGGAGAGACCCAGTACTTC	CASRRGAGETQYF
-	14	TRBV28	TRBJ1-5	TRBD1	TGTGCCAGCAGAACAGGGGGCACGGGTCAGCCCCAGCATTTT	CASRTGGTGQPQHF
-	15	TRBV5-4	TRBJ2-3	-	TGTGCCAGCAGCTTGGCGGCCGCTGGGGCAGATACGCAGTATTTT	CASSLAAAGADTQYF
-	14	TRBV10-3	TRBJ1-2	-	TGTGCCATCAGTGAGTCGTGGGGTAACTATGGCTACACCTTC	CAISESWGNYGYTF
-	13	TRBV11-3	TRBJ1-6	-	TGTGCCAGCAGCTTAAGCTCACAATCACCCCTCCACTTT	CASSLSSQSPLHF
-	12	TRBV27	TRBJ1-5	-	TGTGCCAGCACCAACGGCAATCAGCCCCAGCATTTT	CASTNGNQPQHF
-	13	TRBV25-1	TRBJ2-3	-	TGTGCCAGCTCGGGGGCGGGGGCAGATACGCAGTATTTT	CASSGAGADTQYF
-	16	TRBV2	TRBJ2-3	-	TGTGCCAGCAGTGGAACGACAGGCGCAAACACAGATACGCAGTATTTT	CASSGTTGANTDTQYF
-	14	TRBV7-2	TRBJ1-1	-	TGTGCCAGCAGCTTAGCCGGGGGTCAAGTTGAAGCTTTCTTT	CASSLAGGQVEAFF
-	15	TRBV5-4	TRBJ2-5	TRBD2	TGTGCCAGCAGTCCTAGCGGGAGGGCCGGAGAGACCCAGTACTTC	CASSPSGRAGETQYF
-	16	TRBV25-1	TRBJ1-1	-	TGTGCCAGCAGTGGGCCGGGGTCCTCTATCGACACTGAAGCTTTCTTT	CASSGPGSSIDTEAFF
-	13	TRBV6-1	TRBJ1-1	-	TGTGCCAGCAGAGTGGAGATGAACACTGAAGCTTTCTTT	CASRVEMNTEAFF
-	13	TRBV29-1	TRBJ2-2	TRBD1	TGCAGCGTTGGGGACAGGGTAGCCGGGGAGCTGTTTTTT	CSVGDRVAGELFF
-	14	TRBV7-2	TRBJ2-7	TRBD2	TGTGCCAGCCGATCCGTGGGGGAGGGCTACGAGCAGTACTTC	CASRSVGEGYEQYF
-	14	TRBV5-6	TRBJ2-3	TRBD2	TGTGCCAGCAGCTTAGGACTAGTAACAGATACGCAGTATTTT	CASSLGLVTDTQYF
-	13	TRBV2	TRBJ2-5	TRBD2	TGTGCCAGCACTAGCGGGAGAGAAGAGACCCAGTACTTC	CASTSGREETQYF
-	12	TRBV5-4	TRBJ2-7	-	TGTGCCAGCAGCACTCGTCCCCACGAGCAGTACTTC	CASSTRPHEQYF
-	14	TRBV19	TRBJ2-7	TRBD1	TGTGCCAGTAGTCCCGGGACAGGGGGCTACGAGCAGTACTTC	CASSPGTGGYEQYF